The T cell receptor beta chain under discussion was sequenced for a study of cytomegalovirus exposure and HLA in healthy donors. Study outcomes and limitations: Cytomegalovirus status, reportedly, was diagnosed with high specificity and sensitivity by the classifier.

13 Jbeta primers and 60 Vbeta primers were used for the PCR. The repertoire was sequenced with immunoSEQ multiplex PCR; TCRdb's copy has only in-frame clones and lacks some. Of about 130,000 clones in the sample, approximately 80% were seen once. About this clone itself: Antigen unknown.

The TCR sequence derives from a woman in her thirties or forties in good health and CMV-seropositive. Material for sequencing was PBMCs.

In DNA, the CDR3 is TGTGCCAGTAGCCCGACTGGCTCCCTGATCAATGAGCAGTTCTTC. Encoded protein: CASSPTGSLINEQFF. The chain recombines TRBV19 with TRBJ2-1, with D hard to call. V was trimmed by 6 bases and J by 6 bases, leaving 18 bases between them. The CDR3 extends over 15 amino acids. Germline V lookup: CDR1 LNHDA, CDR2 SQIVND (reference sequence). Full variable domain (missing parts from reference TRBV19 and TRBJ2-1): DGGITQSPKYLFRKEGQNVTLSCEQNLNHDAMYWYRQDPGQGLRLIYYSQIVNDFQKGDIAEGYSVSREKKESFPLTVTSAQKNPTAFYLCASSPTGSLINEQFFGPGTRLTVL.